Listed below are T cell receptor beta chains from one sample, sequenced in a study of cytomegalovirus exposure and HLA in healthy donors. Generated by immunoSEQ multiplex PCR, the TCRdb table keeps only in-frame clones and is missing some. The sample yields some 160,000 clones, roughly 80% seen once. Sequenced input: PBMCs. The receptors were gathered from a woman in her 40s in good health and CMV-seronegative. The CDR3 runs from the conserved cysteine through the conserved F or W. Fields, in order: D gene, V gene, J gene, CDR3 protein. A D gene is named only where the DNA matches it firmly.

>.|TRBV18|TRBJ2-5
CASSLQETQYF
>TRBD1|TRBV7-2|TRBJ1-2
CASSFSATGGLYGYTF
>TRBD1|TRBV29-1|TRBJ1-3
CSVARGTGPGNTIYF
>.|TRBV4-2|TRBJ1-2
CASSDSQGAMATFGCSF
>TRBD1|TRBV28|TRBJ1-2
CASRWTGWESGYTF
>TRBD1|TRBV6-1|TRBJ1-1
CASSMGQVNTEAFF
>TRBD1|TRBV7-9|TRBJ2-7
CASSPGQGIYEQYF
>TRBD1|TRBV27|TRBJ1-6
CASSLTGDRGYSPLHF
>TRBD1|TRBV14|TRBJ1-1
CASSQPGGTGTEAFF
>TRBD1|TRBV5-1|TRBJ1-2
CASSSGQGGGGYTF
>.|TRBV19|TRBJ1-5
CASSLTGISPQHF
>.|TRBV5-1|TRBJ2-2
CASSFQAAGELFF
>TRBD1|TRBV7-6|TRBJ1-6
CASSKRQGEGSPLHF
>.|TRBV5-1|TRBJ2-3
CASSFLRPSTDTQYF
>TRBD2|TRBV7-8|TRBJ2-1
CASSHPLAGGPDNEQFF
>.|TRBV11-2|TRBJ2-7
CASSRLGERRQYF
>.|TRBV28|TRBJ2-2
CASSLWDKGAGELFF
>.|TRBV5-5|TRBJ1-1
CASSLAAAWSEAFF
>TRBD1|TRBV2|TRBJ1-2
CASTTDRALGGYTF
>.|TRBV5-4|TRBJ1-2
CASSSGGRVDYGYTF
>.|TRBV18|TRBJ1-1
CASSQNRVNTEAFF
>TRBD2|TRBV10-2|TRBJ2-7
CASWDYESSYEQYF
>.|TRBV9|TRBJ2-5
CASSVPGRETQYF
>.|TRBV28|TRBJ1-1
CASTWGETEAFF
>.|TRBV27|TRBJ1-1
CASSSGGTEAFF
>TRBD1|TRBV19|TRBJ2-1
CASSVGQDSYNEQFF
>TRBD1|TRBV9|TRBJ1-6
CASSVVGTAGSPLHF
>.|TRBV12-5|TRBJ2-1
CASGLERTPDNEQFF
>TRBD1|TRBV18|TRBJ1-4
CASSLGQGLTKLFF
>TRBD1|TRBV6-1|TRBJ2-3
CASRVDRDRTDTQYF
>TRBD1|TRBV28|TRBJ1-1
CASSFLQGAGTEAFF
>.|TRBV27|TRBJ1-2
CASSSRVLGDANYGYTF
>.|TRBV15|TRBJ1-2
CATSSTISGYTF
>TRBD1|TRBV10-1|TRBJ1-1
CASSGRTGNTEAFF
>.|TRBV23-1|TRBJ1-2
CASSQFYGGANYGYTF
>.|TRBV6-6|TRBJ1-6
CASSAGSLYLHF
>TRBD1|TRBV29-1|TRBJ2-7
CSVSRQGSSEQYF
>TRBD2|TRBV11-2|TRBJ2-2
CASSLVLAGSANTGELFF
>TRBD1|TRBV5-5|TRBJ2-4
CASSWTGLVDIQYF
>.|TRBV6-5|TRBJ1-6
CASSLLTDSNSPLHF
>TRBD1|TRBV19|TRBJ1-5
CASWTGSSNQPQHF
>TRBD2|TRBV5-1|TRBJ2-1
CASRKDSGGAKFF
>.|TRBV9|TRBJ2-7
CASSVEPYYEQYF
>TRBD1|TRBV5-1|TRBJ2-7
CASSLWGQVSYEQYF
>TRBD1|TRBV9|TRBJ1-6
CASSVDGTGRSSYNSPLHF
>TRBD1|TRBV4-1|TRBJ2-3
CASRDRGSTDTQYF
>.|TRBV27|TRBJ2-3
CASRNPGVTDTQYF
>.|TRBV29-1|TRBJ1-2
CSVNDRSNYGYTF
>TRBD2|TRBV4-2|TRBJ2-7
CASSQDWAGGHSYEQYF
>TRBD2|TRBV5-1|TRBJ2-3
CASSYGLASPDTQYF
>.|TRBV5-1|TRBJ1-1
CASSLDRLNTEAFF
>.|TRBV7-8|TRBJ1-4
CASSAQDTGLKNEKLFF
>.|TRBV5-4|TRBJ2-1
CASNSWGPTSSYNEQFF
>.|TRBV29-1|TRBJ1-1
CSVVSPGLENTEAFF
>.|TRBV28|TRBJ2-7
CASSPPGTPSYEQYF